The present entry profiles one T cell receptor (beta chain) with its context. Its cognate antigen is unknown. Sampling times: baseline, cycle 4 day 1, cycle 7 day 1. Using immunoSEQ multiplex PCR, the repertoire was profiled, and TCRdb retains in-frame clones only, with some absent. The sample comprises tens of thousands of clones, around 89% of which are singletons, and roughly an eighth rests with the top ten. The sample originates from a study of OX40 agonist ivuxolimab in advanced cancers. Looking at the study overall: All patients had ivuxolimab intravenously every 2 weeks at 0.01 to 10 mg/kg. Patients with hepatocellular carcinoma, melanoma, renal cell or head and neck cancer made up the dose-escalation patients. Study results and limitations: At 0.1 to 3.0 mg/kg and by week 6, clonal expansion occurred in CD4+ and CD8+ blood T cells.

In germline, CDR1 is MRHNA, CDR2 SNTAGT. The junction had 5 bases not matched to a gene; V was cut back by 0 bases and J by 8 bases. The CDR3 runs 16 residues. The TCR comes from an adult with an advanced solid tumor such as melanoma, head and neck, liver or kidney cancer. Specimen: CD4+ or CD8+ T cells sorted from blood, collected in a trial of the OX40 agonist ivuxolimab. V is TRBV6-4 and J is TRBJ2-1, with 12 bases lining up with TRBD2. CDR3 region: CASSDSLAGGADEQFF. The CDR3 nucleotides are TGTGCCAGCAGTGACTCCCTAGCGGGAGGGGCAGATGAGCAGTTCTTC.